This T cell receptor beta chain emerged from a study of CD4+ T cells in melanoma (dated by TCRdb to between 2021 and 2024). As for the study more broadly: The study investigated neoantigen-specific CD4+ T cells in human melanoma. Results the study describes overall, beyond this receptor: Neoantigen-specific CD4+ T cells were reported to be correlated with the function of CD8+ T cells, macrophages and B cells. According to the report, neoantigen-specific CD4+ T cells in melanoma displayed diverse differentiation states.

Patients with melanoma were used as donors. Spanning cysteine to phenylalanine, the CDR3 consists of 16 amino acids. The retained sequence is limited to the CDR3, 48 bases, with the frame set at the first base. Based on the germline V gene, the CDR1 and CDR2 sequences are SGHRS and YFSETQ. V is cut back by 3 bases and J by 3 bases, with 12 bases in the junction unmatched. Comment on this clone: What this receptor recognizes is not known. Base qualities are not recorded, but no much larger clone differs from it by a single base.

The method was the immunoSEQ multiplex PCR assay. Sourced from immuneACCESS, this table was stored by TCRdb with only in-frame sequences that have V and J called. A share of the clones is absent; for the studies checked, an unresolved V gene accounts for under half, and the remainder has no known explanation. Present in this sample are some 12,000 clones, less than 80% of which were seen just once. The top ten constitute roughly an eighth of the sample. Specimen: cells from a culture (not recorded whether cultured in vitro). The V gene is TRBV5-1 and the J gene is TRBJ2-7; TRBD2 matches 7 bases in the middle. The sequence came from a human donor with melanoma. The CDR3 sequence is CASSSPVGGGYYEQYF. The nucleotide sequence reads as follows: TGCGCCAGCAGCTCGCCGGTTGGCGGGGGTTACTACGAGCAGTACTTC.